The 7 T cell receptor beta chains presented below share a single source sample, sequenced in a study of tissue T cells after allogeneic stem cell transplantation. This table comes from immunoSEQ multiplex PCR, and its TCRdb copy is limited to in-frame clones, with some not included. The sample shows about 8,300 clones, around half of them seen only once. Time point reported: mouse harvest day 7 after allogeneic transplant. Mouse grafts combined 10^7 T-cell-depleted bone marrow cells with 10^6 splenic CD5+ T cells. Specimen: gut tissue. Every receptor here comes from a female BALB/c mouse given C57BL/6 T cells with graft-versus-host disease after an allogeneic hematopoietic cell transplant.

This clone was seen a few times. The genes are named according to mouse. The CDR3 end falls 1 residue outside the read, so it is completed with the germline J gene. The chain has TRBV16 and TRBJ1-2; D is unresolved. Germline CDR1 reads SGHSA; CDR2 reads FRNQAP. The ends were cut back, 1 base at V and 4 bases at J, with 7 bases in the middle. This CDR3 spans 13 amino acids. The part of the CDR3 DNA that was read is TGTGCAAGCAGCTTAGCGGGCGGCTCCGACTACACC. The encoded protein is CASSLAGGSDYT. The whole CDR3 reads CASSLAGGSDYTF.

Notes on this clone: Gene names refer to mouse genes. With the read ending 1 residue before the CDR3 end, the germline J gene is used to fill in that end. This chain uses TRBV21 with TRBJ1-1, with 9 nucleotides matching TRBD1. TRBV21 is an ORF for which the function is uncertain. V dropped 6 bases and J dropped 0; count of bases not matched to a gene: 5. The CDR3 is made up of 15 amino acids. CDR3 sequence: CASRLDRGANTEVFF. The sequenced part of the CDR3 DNA is TGTGCTAGCAGACTCGACAGGGGGGCAAACACAGAAGTCTTC.

Within the sample, this clone is medium-sized (0.01 to 0.1%). Gene and germline names: mouse. The read ends 1 residue early relative to the CDR3; the germline J gene fills the gap. This chain joins TRBV16 and TRBJ1-2; D possibly corresponds to TRBD1 (6 bases). This CDR3 is 15 amino acids long. V dropped 1 base and J dropped 0 bases, with 9 bases sitting between them. Germline V gene data show CDR1 as SGHSA and CDR2 as FRNQAP. The CDR3 loop reads CASSLAGAANSDYTF. The CDR3 DNA, read in part, is TGTGCAAGCAGCTTAGCAGGGGCCGCAAACTCCGACTACACC.

Remarks on this clone: Here the gene names and germline are mouse. The CDR3 extends 1 residue past the end of the read, so its final part is completed from the germline J gene. This same CDR3 is encoded by further DNA sequences in the sample. The rearrangement joins TRBV13-2 to TRBJ2-3; TRBD2 is a possible D gene (7 bases). Trimming removed 0 bases from V and 2 bases from J, with 13 bases in between. The CDR3 contains 16 residues. Germline-derived CDR1 and CDR2 are NNHNN and SYGAGS (reference sequence). The covered CDR3 bases are TGTGCCAGCGGTGATGCCGGGGGGCGAGATGCAGAAACGCTGTAT. It translates to CASGDAGGRDAETLY. The whole CDR3 protein is CASGDAGGRDAETLYF.

On this clone: These gene names are mouse names. The missing CDR3 end, 1 residue past where the read stops, is filled in from the germline J gene. This chain joins TRBV17 and TRBJ1-1, with a weak D call TRBD1 (6 bases). CDR1 and CDR2 from the germline V gene are MNHDT and YYDKIL. V lost 3 bases and J lost 8, with 13 bases in between. This CDR3 is 13 amino acids long. CDR3 sequence: CASSSLGGAEVFF. The covered CDR3 bases are TGTGCTAGCAGTAGTCTGGGGGGCGCTGAAGTCTTC.

For this clone: Mouse gene names apply. The observed sequence ends 1 residue before the CDR3 terminus, with the missing tail filled in from the germline J gene. The chain links TRBV13-3 to TRBJ2-2, with TRBD1 matching over 9 bases. The V and J ends lost 3 bases and 4 bases, in that order; junction bases with no gene match: 1. This CDR3 is built from 14 residues. CDR1 and CDR2 from the germline V gene are NNHDY and SYVADS. This chain's CDR3 is CASSGQGGTGQLYF. The part of the CDR3 DNA that was read is TGTGCCAGCAGTGGACAGGGGGGCACCGGGCAGCTCTAC.

This clone was observed a handful of times. Gene names follow the mouse nomenclature. The read ends 1 residue early relative to the CDR3; the germline J gene fills the gap. J is TRBJ2-7 and V is TRBV3, with unresolved D. Germline lookup yields CDR1 SNHLY and CDR2 FYNGKV (reference sequence). The ends were cut back, 2 bases at V and 9 bases at J, with 11 bases in the middle. The CDR3 loop spans 12 amino acids. The CDR3: CASSLQAPGQYF. The covered CDR3 bases are TGTGCCAGCAGCTTACAGGCCCCTGGACAGTAC.